The 4 T cell receptor beta chains given below trace back to one sample, sequenced in a study of blood T cell repertoires in COVID-19. Repertoires were generated with immunoSEQ multiplex PCR, while TCRdb's copy carries only in-frame clones and drops some. The table includes fewer than 85,000 clones, 65% to 80% detected once. Source material: peripheral blood. Receptors originate from a man aged 55 to 70 with active or convalescent COVID-19.

A single count supports this clone. The V call is TRBV28, the J call TRBJ1-1, with D tentatively TRBD1 (6 bases). Trimming stripped 2 bases from V and 0 bases from J, with 13 bases between. The CDR3 is 16 residues long. Germline V CDR1 and CDR2: MDHEN, SYDVKM. CDR3 sequence: CASSLAGAALNTEAFF. CDR3 coding DNA: TGTGCCAGCAGTTTAGCAGGGGCGGCCTTGAACACTGAAGCTTTCTTT.

The chain links TRBV2 to TRBJ1-2; 7 bases fit TRBD1. Germline CDR1 is SNHLY and CDR2 is FYNNEI. This CDR3 comprises 16 residues. The V segment lost 2 bases and the J segment 0 bases; nucleotides outside the gene matches: 6. The CDR3 nucleotides are TGTGCCAGCAGTGAAAGAGGGGGCGGTACTAACTATGGCTACACCTTC. Its protein product is CASSERGGGTNYGYTF.

The chain employs TRBV7-9 and TRBJ2-3; D perhaps matches TRBD2 (6 bases). Germline V gene lookup returns CDR1 SEHNR and CDR2 FQNEAQ (reference sequence). CDR3 length: 15 residues. Trimming pared 5 bases from V and 4 bases from J, leaving 16 bases between. The CDR3 DNA reads as TGTGCCAGCAGCCCGCCGCCCGGGAGCCCAGATACGCAGTATTTT. Amino acids: CASSPPPGSPDTQYF.

The chain uses TRBV11-2 and TRBJ1-1; TRBD1 matches 9 bases. Germline-derived CDR1 and CDR2 are SGHAT and FQNNGV. This CDR3 spans 14 amino acids. With 5 bases clipped from V and 10 bases from J, the junction kept 11 bases outside the gene matches. As DNA, the CDR3 is TGTGCCAGCAGCCTACAGGGGGCTCCCCTAGGAGCTTTCTTT. Translated, it gives CASSLQGAPLGAFF.